The next 23 T cell receptor beta chains were all read from a single sample in a study of blood T cell repertoires in COVID-19. Profiling relied on immunoSEQ multiplex PCR, and the TCRdb table lists in-frame clones only, not all of them. The sample has 90,000 to 100,000 clones, over 75% seen once. The sequencing sample was made of peripheral blood. These receptors came from a human donor in a cohort sampled during active COVID-19.

This clone has just one count. V and J are TRBV5-4 and TRBJ2-5, with 7 bases identical to TRBD1. Germline values: CDR1 SGHNT, CDR2 YYREEE (reference sequence). The CDR3 has 14 amino acids. With 1 base clipped from V and 5 bases from J, the junction kept 5 bases outside the gene matches. The CDR3 spells CASSLTGAGETQYF. In nucleotides, the CDR3 is TGTGCCAGCAGCTTGACAGGGGCTGGGGAGACCCAGTACTTC.

The chain is built from TRBV20-1 and TRBJ2-1, with TRBD1 identical over 8 bases. The CDR3 totals 13 residues. Germline lookup yields CDR1 DFQATT and CDR2 SNEGSKA (reference sequence). With 3 bases clipped from V and 10 bases from J, the junction kept 8 bases outside the gene matches. Written as DNA, the CDR3 is TGCAGTGCTAGTGGGACAGGCCCATCGGAGCAGTTCTTC. Residues: CSASGTGPSEQFF.

V gene TRBV19 combines with J gene TRBJ1-4; D call uncertain. Germline V gives CDR1 LNHDA, CDR2 SQIVND (reference sequence). V lost 1 base and J lost 0, with 6 bases in between. The CDR3 contains 15 residues. CDR3 amino acids: CASSIGTATNEKLFF. In nucleotides, the CDR3 is TGTGCCAGTAGTATAGGAACAGCAACTAATGAAAAACTGTTTTTT.

This chain joins TRBV28 and TRBJ2-2; D gene ambiguous. The CDR3 loop spans 13 amino acids. V was cut by 3 bases and J by 4 bases, with 6 bases left in between. Germline V gene sequence: CDR1 MDHEN, CDR2 SYDVKM. This CDR3 reads CASSLESTGELFF. The CDR3 coding sequence is TGTGCCAGCAGTTTGGAGAGCACCGGGGAGCTGTTTTTT.

The rearrangement links TRBV29-1 to TRBJ2-7, with D uncertain. Germline V gene data show CDR1 as SQVTM and CDR2 as ANQGSEA. V lost 5 bases and J lost 7, with 12 bases in between. CDR3 size: 11 residues. This chain's CDR3 is CSVIFYVEQYF. DNA of the CDR3: TGCAGCGTTATCTTCTACGTGGAGCAGTACTTC.

The genes are TRBV9 and TRBJ2-2; D is possibly TRBD2 (6 bases). Germline loops: CDR1 SGDLS, CDR2 YYNGEE. CDR3 length equals 15 residues. V shed 0 bases and J shed 6 bases, with 12 bases lying between them. This CDR3 is CASSVAGGTPGELFF. The CDR3 coding sequence is TGTGCCAGCAGCGTAGCAGGAGGGACCCCCGGGGAGCTGTTTTTT.

The chain joins TRBV2 to TRBJ1-3; perhaps TRBD1 as D (6 bases). The CDR3 runs 15 residues. Deletions cut 3 bases from V and 4 bases from J, with 13 bases between. CDR1 is SNHLY and CDR2 is FYNNEI in the germline V gene. Written as DNA, the CDR3 is TGTGCCAGCAGTGACCAGGGGACCAGGGGAAACACCATATATTTT. Amino acid sequence: CASSDQGTRGNTIYF.

The chain joins TRBV5-4 to TRBJ1-1, with 9 bases matching TRBD1. CDR3 length equals 14 residues. The germline CDR1 and CDR2 sequences are SGHNT and YYREEE (reference sequence). J was trimmed by 5 bases and V by 3 bases; bases with no gene match: 5. CDR3 residues: CASSSGTGMTEAFF. The CDR3 nucleotides are TGTGCCAGCAGCTCCGGGACAGGGATGACTGAAGCTTTCTTT.

The chain's CDR3 is CASSQRTGGGMDEQYF. The CDR3, as DNA: TGTGCCAGCAGCCAACGGACAGGGGGAGGGATGGATGAGCAGTACTTC. The chain is built from TRBV6-6 and TRBJ2-7; 10 bases agree with TRBD1. The CDR3 contains 16 residues. Germline lookup yields CDR1 MNHNY and CDR2 SVGAGI (reference sequence). V dropped 6 bases and J dropped 7; count of bases not matched to a gene: 15.

This clone was observed a handful of times. J is TRBJ2-5 and V is TRBV7-2, with 7 bases matching TRBD1. V gave up 5 bases and J gave up 2 bases; unmatched junction bases: 5. This CDR3 is built from 14 residues. Germline-derived CDR1 and CDR2 are SGHTA and FQGNSA. CDR3 loop: CASSKRTGQETQYF. The CDR3 DNA reads TGTGCCAGCAGCAAAAGGACAGGTCAAGAGACCCAGTACTTC. The full variable domain, with the rest looked up from reference TRBV7-2 and TRBJ2-5, is GAGVSQSPSNKVTEKGKDVELRCDPISGHTALYWYRQSLGQGLEFLIYFQGNSAPDKSGLPSDRFSAERTGGSVSTLTIQRTQQEDSAVYLCASSKRTGQETQYFGPGTRLLVL.

V gene TRBV30 combines with J gene TRBJ2-2; D might be TRBD1 (6 bases). The CDR3 runs 13 residues. The germline V gene encodes CDR1 GTSNPN and CDR2 SVGIG (reference sequence). V lost 8 bases and J 1 base, leaving 11 bases between the germline ends. The CDR3 DNA is TGTGCCGGTGACAGGCTGAACACCGGGGAGCTGTTTTTT. It codes for CAGDRLNTGELFF.

This clone has just one count. The rearrangement joins TRBV27 to TRBJ2-7, with D unresolved. The V end lost 6 bases, the J end lost 3 bases, and 15 bases lay between the germline ends. Germline V gene lookup returns CDR1 MNHEY and CDR2 SMNVEV (reference sequence). CDR3 length: 14 amino acids. CDR3 amino acids: CASRSPRLDYEQYF. The CDR3 bases are TGTGCCAGCAGGTCACCGCGGCTAGACTACGAGCAGTACTTC.

The rearrangement uses TRBV30 and TRBJ2-3, with D possibly TRBD1 on 5 matching bases. Germline CDR1 is GTSNPN and CDR2 is SVGIG (reference sequence). The germline V and J ends were trimmed by 3 bases and 0 bases, with 10 bases remaining between them. The CDR3 consists of 14 residues. CDR3 sequence: CAWRRGYSTDTQYF. The CDR3 DNA reads as TGTGCCTGGAGAAGGGGTTACAGCACAGATACGCAGTATTTT.

The chain is built from TRBV9 and TRBJ1-4, with 10 nucleotides matching TRBD1. From germline, CDR1 is SGDLS and CDR2 YYNGEE. V gave up 2 bases and J gave up 5 bases; unmatched junction bases: 0. This CDR3 is built from 14 residues. CDR3 residues: CASSVDRGNEKLFF. Here the CDR3 DNA reads TGTGCCAGCAGCGTGGACAGGGGGAATGAAAAACTGTTTTTT.

CDR3 amino acids: CAISVVGGSQYF. The CDR3, as DNA: TGTGCCATCAGTGTCGTCGGTGGTTCGCAGTATTTT. V gene TRBV10-3 combines with J gene TRBJ2-3, with no clear D. V dropped 4 bases and J dropped 10 bases, with 12 bases sitting between them. Germline V gene data show CDR1 as ENHRY and CDR2 as SYGVKD. There are 12 residues in the CDR3.

This chain uses TRBV6-5 with TRBJ1-1; D not resolved. The CDR3 covers 15 residues. The ends were cut back, 0 bases at V and 2 bases at J, with 10 bases in the middle. From germline, CDR1 is MNHEY and CDR2 SVGAGI. CDR3 DNA: TGTGCCAGCAGTTACTCGAACGAGGGCAACACTGAAGCTTTCTTT. Its translation is CASSYSNEGNTEAFF.

The rearrangement joins TRBV5-8 to TRBJ1-5; 8 bases map to TRBD1. The junction had 7 bases not matched to a gene; V was cut back by 4 bases and J by 7 bases. Germline V gives CDR1 SGHTS, CDR2 YDEGEE. CDR3 length: 14 amino acids. For the CDR3, the DNA is TGTGCCAGCAGCATCGGACAGGGAGTACAGCCCCAGCATTTT. Amino acids: CASSIGQGVQPQHF.

In this sample, this clone turned up many times. This rearrangement joins TRBV10-3 to TRBJ2-3; D perhaps matches TRBD2 (6 bases). Germline CDR1 reads ENHRY; CDR2 reads SYGVKD. CDR3 length: 16 amino acids. Deletions cut 8 bases from V and 0 bases from J, with 18 bases between. As DNA, the CDR3 is TGTGCCATCCAAGAGGCGGGGAGTTCTAGCACAGATACGCAGTATTTT. This codes for CAIQEAGSSSTDTQYF.

This clone was counted between two and nine times. This chain connects TRBV3-1 (or the pseudogene TRBV3-2) to TRBJ1-2, with 7 bases matching TRBD1. V shed 4 bases and J 4 bases; nucleotides not matched to a gene: 0. Per germline, CDR1 LGHDT and CDR2 YNNKEL (reference sequence). The length of the CDR3 is 12 residues. The CDR3, as DNA: TGTGCCAGCAGCCGGACAGGCTATGGCTACACCTTC. Translated: CASSRTGYGYTF.

This chain connects TRBV4-3 to TRBJ1-1; D not certain. There are 15 residues in the CDR3. In germline, CDR1 is LGHNA, CDR2 YSLEER. The V gene lost 1 base and the J gene lost 4 bases, with 13 bases spanning the gap. This CDR3 is CASSQGGLGATEAFF. CDR3 DNA: TGCGCCAGCAGCCAAGGTGGGCTGGGCGCCACTGAAGCTTTCTTT.

The chain uses TRBV5-1 and TRBJ2-1, with TRBD2 identical over 14 bases. The V gene end was trimmed by 4 bases and the J gene end by 9 bases; junction bases not matched to a gene: 9. This CDR3 comprises 16 residues. CDR1 and CDR2 (germline): SGHRS, YFSETQ. The CDR3 sequence is CASSHGTSGRKVEQFF. CDR3 nucleotides: TGCGCCAGCAGCCATGGGACTAGCGGGAGAAAGGTTGAGCAGTTCTTC.

The rearrangement joins TRBV18 to TRBJ1-2; a possible D gene is TRBD1 (6 bases). Germline lookup yields CDR1 KGHSH and CDR2 LQKENI. This CDR3 has 14 residues. The V end was cut by 0 bases, the J end by 8 bases, with 13 bases between. CDR3 residues: CASSPPGAGHGYTF. The CDR3 DNA reads TGTGCCAGCTCACCACCGGGGGCAGGACACGGCTACACCTTC.

This clone was seen a handful of times. The CDR3 bases are TGTGCCAGCAGCCGACGGACAGGGCGGCACTCTGGGGCCAACGTCCTGACTTTC. As protein: CASSRRTGRHSGANVLTF. The chain couples TRBV2 to TRBJ2-6, with 8 bases aligning to TRBD1. With 6 bases clipped from V and 0 bases from J, the junction kept 10 bases outside the gene matches. CDR1 is SNHLY and CDR2 is FYNNEI in the germline V gene. The CDR3 loop spans 18 amino acids.